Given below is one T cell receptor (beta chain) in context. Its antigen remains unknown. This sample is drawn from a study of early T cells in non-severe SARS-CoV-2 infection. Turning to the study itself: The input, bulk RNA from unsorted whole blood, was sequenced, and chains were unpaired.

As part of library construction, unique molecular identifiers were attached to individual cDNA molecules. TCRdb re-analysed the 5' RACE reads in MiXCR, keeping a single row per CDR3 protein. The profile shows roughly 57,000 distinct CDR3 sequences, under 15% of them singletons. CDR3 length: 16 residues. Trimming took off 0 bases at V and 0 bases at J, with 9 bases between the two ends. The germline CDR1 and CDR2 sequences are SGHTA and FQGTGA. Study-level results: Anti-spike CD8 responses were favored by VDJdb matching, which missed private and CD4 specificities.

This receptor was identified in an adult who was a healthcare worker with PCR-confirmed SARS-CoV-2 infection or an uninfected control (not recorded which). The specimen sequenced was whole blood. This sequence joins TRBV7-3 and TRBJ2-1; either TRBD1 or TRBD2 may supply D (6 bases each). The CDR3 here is CASSLTGGSSYNEQFF. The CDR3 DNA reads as TGTGCCAGCAGCTTAACAGGGGGGAGCTCCTACAATGAGCAGTTCTTC.